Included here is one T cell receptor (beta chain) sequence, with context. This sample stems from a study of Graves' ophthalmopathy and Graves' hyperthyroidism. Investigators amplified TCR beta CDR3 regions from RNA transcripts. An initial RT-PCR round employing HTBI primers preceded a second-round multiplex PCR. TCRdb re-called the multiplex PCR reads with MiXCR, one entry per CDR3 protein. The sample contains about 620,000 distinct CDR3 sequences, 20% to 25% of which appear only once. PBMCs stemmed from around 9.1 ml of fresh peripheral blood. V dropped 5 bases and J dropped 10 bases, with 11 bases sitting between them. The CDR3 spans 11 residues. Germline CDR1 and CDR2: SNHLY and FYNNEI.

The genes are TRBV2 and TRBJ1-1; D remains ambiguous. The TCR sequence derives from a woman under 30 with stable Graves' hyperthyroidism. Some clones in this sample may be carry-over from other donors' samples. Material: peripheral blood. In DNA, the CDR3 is TGTGCCAGCAGTACCTGGGGATTAGCTTTCTTT. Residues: CASSTWGLAFF.